Listed below are T cell receptor beta chains from one sample, sequenced in a study of tumor and adjacent non-tumor tissue in lung cancer. One entry per CDR3 protein, called by TCRdb with MiXCR from the multiplex PCR reads. The sample lists tens of thousands of distinct CDR3 sequences; roughly 67% were seen once. Material: distant non-tumor lung tissue. Source of these receptors: a woman aged 70-85 years with non-small cell lung cancer. Both conserved end residues are part of each CDR3. The order of the fields is D gene, V gene, J gene, clone size, CDR3 DNA, CDR3 protein. D genes are given only for firm matches. Only part of the rows carry a size: once, few, many, or a class if the clone is expanded.

D: .; V: TRBV11-2; J: TRBJ1-1; size: once; DNA: TGTGCCAGCGGCTCAGGGCCCTATGAAGCTTTCTTT; CDR3: CASGSGPYEAFF
D: .; V: TRBV29-1; J: TRBJ2-7; size: .; DNA: TGCAGCATTGAACTCGACCAACCCTACGAGCAGTACTTC; CDR3: CSIELDQPYEQYF
D: TRBD2; V: TRBV29-1; J: TRBJ2-1; size: .; DNA: TGCGGCTTCATGGCACTAGCGGGAACAGGAGACAATGAGCAGTTCTTC; CDR3: CGFMALAGTGDNEQFF
D: .; V: TRBV2; J: TRBJ2-3; size: many; DNA: TGTGCCAGTGCAGGGGGGACTTCCAGCACAGATACGCAGTATTTT; CDR3: CASAGGTSSTDTQYF
D: TRBD2; V: TRBV4-2; J: TRBJ2-2; size: .; DNA: TGTGCCAGTAGCCAAGAGTCAGCGGGAGCCGCGGACACCGGGGAGCTGTTTTTT; CDR3: CASSQESAGAADTGELFF
D: .; V: TRBV10-3; J: TRBJ2-3; size: .; DNA: TGTGCCTCATTCAGGCAGGGGATTACAGATACGCAGTATTTT; CDR3: CASFRQGITDTQYF
D: .; V: TRBV6-1; J: TRBJ1-6; size: once; DNA: TGTGCCAGCAGTGAATCCTCCCGGGGGGCTGAAAATTCACCCCTCCACTTT; CDR3: CASSESSRGAENSPLHF
D: .; V: TRBV5-4; J: TRBJ2-1; size: many; DNA: TGTGCCAGCAGCCCGGAGATGGTAAATGAGCAGTTCTTC; CDR3: CASSPEMVNEQFF
D: TRBD1; V: TRBV29-1; J: TRBJ1-2; size: many; DNA: TGCAGCGTTCAACAAGACGTCCCGGGACAGGGAACCTATGGCTACACCTTC; CDR3: CSVQQDVPGQGTYGYTF
D: .; V: TRBV6-4; J: TRBJ2-6; size: many; DNA: TGTGCCAGCAGACTCCTTTCCCACTCTGGGGCCAACGTCCTGACTTTC; CDR3: CASRLLSHSGANVLTF
D: TRBD1; V: TRBV29-1; J: TRBJ1-1; size: medium-sized; DNA: TGCAGGGGACAGGGACAGACGAACACTGAAGCTTTCTTT; CDR3: CRGQGQTNTEAFF
D: TRBD1; V: TRBV6-5; J: TRBJ2-5; size: .; DNA: TGTGCCAGCGGTCCCCGGGACAGCCAAAAGACCCAGTACTTC; CDR3: CASGPRDSQKTQYF
D: .; V: TRBV6-5; J: TRBJ2-3; size: .; DNA: TGTGCCAGCAGTTCCACGATCACAGATATGCAGTATTTT; CDR3: CASSSTITDMQYF
D: .; V: TRBV6-6; J: TRBJ2-5; size: .; DNA: TGTGCCAGCAGTTTCCTGATTAGCATAGAGACCCAGTACTTC; CDR3: CASSFLISIETQYF
D: .; V: TRBV11-1; J: TRBJ1-2; size: .; DNA: TGTGCCAGCAGTCGTTCGGGACTTGGCTATGGCGACACCTTC; CDR3: CASSRSGLGYGDTF
D: .; V: TRBV6-5; J: TRBJ1-6; size: .; DNA: TGTGCCAACTGTTACTTCGACGGGCCGAATTCACCCCTCCACTTT; CDR3: CANCYFDGPNSPLHF
D: .; V: TRBV13; J: TRBJ2-1; size: .; DNA: TGCGACAGTAGCTTAGAACGGAATGAGCAGTTCTTC; CDR3: CDSSLERNEQFF
D: TRBD1; V: TRBV20-1; J: TRBJ1-5; size: .; DNA: TGCAGTGCTAGATACCGGGACAGGGGGTTTCAGTCCCAGCATTTT; CDR3: CSARYRDRGFQSQHF
D: TRBD2; V: TRBV6-1; J: TRBJ2-1; size: .; DNA: TGTGCCAACAGACCATCGACTAGCGGGAGAGATGAGCAGTTTTTC; CDR3: CANRPSTSGRDEQFF
D: .; V: TRBV11-2; J: TRBJ2-1; size: .; DNA: TGTGCCAGCAGCTCGATGTCGAACAGCCATGAGCAGTTCTTC; CDR3: CASSSMSNSHEQFF
D: .; V: TRBV6-6; J: TRBJ2-2; size: .; DNA: TGTGCCCACGACTTGGTAGGAGGTGACACCGGGGAGCTGTTTTTT; CDR3: CAHDLVGGDTGELFF
D: .; V: TRBV19; J: TRBJ2-3; size: once; DNA: TGTGCCAGTAGCTTCTCTCAGGGCCGCGCAGAAACGCAGTATTTT; CDR3: CASSFSQGRAETQYF
D: .; V: TRBV29-1; J: TRBJ1-2; size: many; DNA: TGCAGCGTTGTGGGGTCGGGGTACGGCTACACCTTC; CDR3: CSVVGSGYGYTF
D: TRBD2; V: TRBV29-1; J: TRBJ2-5; size: .; DNA: TGCAGCGTGGGAAAGGGACTAGCGGGAGGAGTGACCCAATACTTC; CDR3: CSVGKGLAGGVTQYF
D: .; V: TRBV20-1; J: TRBJ2-5; size: .; DNA: TGCAGTGCTAAGCCGGCCATGGTGGGGAGTGAGACCCAGTACTTC; CDR3: CSAKPAMVGSETQYF
D: TRBD2; V: TRBV11-2; J: TRBJ2-2; size: many; DNA: TGTGCCAGCAGCGTCGGGGGGACGGGGGAGCTGTTTTTT; CDR3: CASSVGGTGELFF